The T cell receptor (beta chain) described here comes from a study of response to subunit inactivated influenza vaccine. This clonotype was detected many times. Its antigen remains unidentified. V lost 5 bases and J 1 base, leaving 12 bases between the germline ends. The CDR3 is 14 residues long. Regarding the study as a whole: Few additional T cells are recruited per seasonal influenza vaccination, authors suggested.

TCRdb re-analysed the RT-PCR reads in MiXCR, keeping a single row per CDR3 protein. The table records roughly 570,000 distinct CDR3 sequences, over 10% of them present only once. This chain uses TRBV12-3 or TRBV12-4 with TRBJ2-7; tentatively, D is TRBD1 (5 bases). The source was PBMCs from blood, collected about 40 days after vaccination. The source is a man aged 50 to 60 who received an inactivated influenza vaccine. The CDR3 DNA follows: TGTGCCAGCAGTGACTTCGACAGTTCCTACGAGCAGTACTTC. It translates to CASSDFDSSYEQYF.